The entry below gives a single T cell receptor beta chain sequence along with its context. V lost 3 bases and J 0 bases, leaving 3 bases between the germline ends. The CDR3 loop spans 11 amino acids. Germline CDR1 reads DFQATT; CDR2 reads SNEGSKA (reference sequence). This sample was included in a study of early T cells in non-severe SARS-CoV-2 infection. TCRdb reprocessed the 5' RACE reads via MiXCR and lists one record per CDR3 protein. The sample consists of roughly 100,000 distinct CDR3 sequences, roughly 15% of them appearing once. The sequenced sample was whole blood. This sequence was found in an adult who was a healthcare worker with PCR-confirmed SARS-CoV-2 infection or an uninfected control (not recorded which). The chain joins TRBV20-1 to TRBJ2-7; no definite D call. CDR3 nucleotides: TGCAGTGCTAGTACCTCCTACGAGCAGTACTTC. Its protein is CSASTSYEQYF.